The 27 T cell receptor beta chains below come from one sample, sequenced in a study of blood T cell repertoires in COVID-19. TCRdb's copy holds only in-frame clones and misses some; the assay was immunoSEQ multiplex PCR. The sample has roughly 67,000 clones; about 83% are singletons. The sample taken for sequencing was peripheral blood. These receptor sequences come from a human donor in a cohort sampled during active COVID-19.

The chain uses TRBV28 and TRBJ2-2, with D perhaps matching TRBD2 (6 bases). V was trimmed by 7 bases and J by 6 bases, leaving 15 bases between them. Germline loops: CDR1 MDHEN, CDR2 SYDVKM. The CDR3 loop spans 14 amino acids. The CDR3 coding sequence is TGTGCCAGCATGTCGGACGGGAGTGCCGGGGAGCTGTTTTTT. Its protein is CASMSDGSAGELFF. The full variable domain, completed using reference TRBV28 and TRBJ2-2, is DVKVTQSSRYLVKRTGEKVFLECVQDMDHENMFWYRQDPGLGLRLIYFSYDVKMKEKGDIPEGYSVSREKKERFSLILESASTNQTSMYLCASMSDGSAGELFFGEGSRLTVL.

The DNA for the CDR3 is TGTGCCACCAGTGATTCTGCTGGGGGGGCGGTGTCTCCCAAGTACTTC. It codes for CATSDSAGGAVSPKYF. The rearrangement joins TRBV24-1 to TRBJ2-4, with D perhaps matching TRBD2 (7 bases). Looked up from germline, CDR1 is KGHDR and CDR2 is SFDVKD. V lost 2 bases to trimming and J lost 14 bases, with 24 bases between them. This CDR3 comprises 16 residues.

This chain links TRBV20-1 with TRBJ2-5; perhaps TRBD1 as D (6 bases). Germline V lookup: CDR1 DFQATT, CDR2 SNEGSKA (reference sequence). V was cut by 3 bases and J by 5 bases, with 13 bases left in between. The CDR3 is 13 amino acids. The CDR3 bases are TGCAGTGCTAGTCAGGGGTTTGCCGAGACCCAGTACTTC. Protein product: CSASQGFAETQYF.

V gene TRBV19 combines with J gene TRBJ1-1, with a tentative D call TRBD1 (6 bases). CDR3 length: 17 amino acids. Germline CDR1 is LNHDA and CDR2 is SQIVND (reference sequence). The V gene lost 6 bases and the J gene lost 0 bases, with 20 bases spanning the gap. In DNA, the CDR3 is TGTGCCAGTAGACCCCAGAGGGGGGGCCAAATGAACACTGAAGCTTTCTTT. It codes for CASRPQRGGQMNTEAFF.

This clone was recorded many times. This chain uses TRBV4-1 with TRBJ2-7; possible D gene TRBD2, 6 bases. The CDR3 has 18 residues. Germline CDR1 is MGHRA and CDR2 is YSYEKL. Trimming shortened V by 2 bases and J by 0 bases, and 20 bases separated the two germline ends. As DNA, the CDR3 is TGCGCCAGCAGCCAAACCGTGGGGGACTTTTTGAGCTCCTACGAGCAGTACTTC. This codes for CASSQTVGDFLSSYEQYF.

A word on this clone: Given the absence of the conserved phenylalanine or tryptophan at the CDR3 end, a read error is likely. It is unclear where the CDR3 begins or ends on the DNA, so no DNA is shown, and the CDR3 is as TCRdb lists it. The chain recombines TRBV5-2 with TRBJ1-2. TRBV5-2 is reported as a pseudogene. With termini counted, the CDR3 has 16 amino acids. CDR3 sequence reads: CASKNFGEYERPWLHL.

J is TRBJ1-1 and V is TRBV6-2 or TRBV6-3; possibly TRBD1 for D (5 bases). The V gene lost 2 bases and the J gene lost 3 bases, with 10 bases spanning the gap. The CDR3 has 14 amino acids. Germline lookup yields CDR1 MNHEY and CDR2 SVGEGT. The CDR3 spells CASSYKGLDTEAFF. CDR3 coding DNA: TGTGCCAGCAGTTACAAGGGGCTCGACACTGAAGCTTTCTTT.

This rearrangement joins TRBV5-1 to TRBJ2-3; the match to TRBD1 covers 9 bases. J gave up 1 base and V 4 bases, and 4 bases lay outside the gene matches. CDR1 is SGHRS, CDR2 YFSETQ, per germline. The CDR3 spans 15 residues. CDR3 DNA: TGCGCCAGCAGCCTGCGGGACAGGGGCACAGATACGCAGTATTTT. Its translation: CASSLRDRGTDTQYF.

The V and J genes are TRBV29-1 and TRBJ2-3, with 12 nucleotides matching TRBD2. Germline-derived CDR1 and CDR2 are SQVTM and ANQGSEA. The trim removed 7 bases at V and 1 base at J, leaving 12 bases unmatched. The CDR3 has 17 residues. The CDR3 bases are TGCAGCGGACTCCATAGGACTAGCGGGGATGGCACAGATACGCAGTATTTT. Its protein product is CSGLHRTSGDGTDTQYF.

J is TRBJ1-5 and V is TRBV7-2, with D maybe TRBD1 (6 bases). Per the germline V gene, CDR1 is SGHTA and CDR2 is FQGNSA. Trimming stripped 0 bases from V and 1 base from J, with 7 bases between. The CDR3 totals 15 residues. CDR3 sequence (DNA): TGTGCCAGCAGCTTAGCAGGGGGAAGCAATCAGCCCCAGCATTTT. Amino acid sequence: CASSLAGGSNQPQHF.

The chain combines TRBV11-2 with TRBJ2-5; 8 positions match TRBD1. The CDR3 has 16 residues. Losses at the gene ends were 4 bases for V and 4 bases for J; bases not matched to a gene: 11. Germline loops: CDR1 SGHAT, CDR2 FQNNGV. The CDR3, as DNA: TGTGCCAGCAGCTCACGCCGACAGGGGTTGCGAGAGACCCAGTACTTC. Translated, it gives CASSSRRQGLRETQYF.

V gene TRBV10-1 combines with J gene TRBJ1-5; no reliable D call. Germline V gene lookup returns CDR1 WNHNN and CDR2 SYGVQD (reference sequence). The CDR3 covers 13 residues. The germline V and J ends were trimmed by 5 bases and 6 bases, with 11 bases remaining between them. In nucleotides, the CDR3 is TGCGCCAGCAGTCCGAGGTTGGGTCAGCCCCAGCATTTT. Its translation is CASSPRLGQPQHF.

The chain links TRBV4-3 to TRBJ1-2; TRBD1 is a possible D gene (5 bases). Germline-derived CDR1 and CDR2 are LGHNA and YSLEER. V was cut by 0 bases and J by 5 bases, with 19 bases left in between. The CDR3 is made up of 17 amino acids. CDR3 sequence (DNA): TGCGCCAGCAGCCAAGATACCCGGGGGGGAGCCTCTTATGGCTACACCTTC. It yields the protein CASSQDTRGGASYGYTF.

The genes are TRBV5-1 and TRBJ2-3; weak D call: TRBD2 (6 bases). CDR3 length: 17 amino acids. Germline assignment: CDR1 SGHRS and CDR2 YFSETQ. V gave up 4 bases and J gave up 5 bases, with 23 bases separating them. CDR3 amino acids: CASSPTSGPGSGDTQYF. The CDR3 DNA follows: TGCGCCAGCAGCCCTACCAGCGGGCCCGGCAGTGGAGATACGCAGTATTTT.

This clone was seen only once. V usage is TRBV5-6 and J usage is TRBJ2-2; 7 bases are a match to TRBD1. This CDR3 has 15 amino acids. The J segment lost 6 bases and the V segment lost 1 base, leaving 6 bases of the junction unmatched. CDR1 is SGHDT and CDR2 is YYEEEE in the germline V gene. CDR3 region: CASSLQGGVPGELFF. The DNA for the CDR3 is TGTGCCAGCAGCTTGCAAGGGGGCGTTCCCGGGGAGCTGTTTTTT. Together with reference TRBV5-6 and TRBJ2-2, the CDR3 gives the full variable domain: DAGVTQSPTHLIKTRGQQVTLRCSPKSGHDTVSWYQQALGQGPQFIFQYYEEEERQRGNFPDRFSGHQFPNYSSELNVNALLLGDSALYLCASSLQGGVPGELFFGEGSRLTVL.

The chain uses TRBV12-5 and TRBJ2-1, with D perhaps matching TRBD2 (5 bases). The V gene lost 4 bases and the J gene lost 5 bases, with 15 bases spanning the gap. CDR1 and CDR2 from the germline V gene are LGHNT and FRNRAP. The CDR3 totals 15 residues. The CDR3 sequence: CASGYSDFGNNEQFF. In DNA, the CDR3 is TGTGCTAGTGGTTACTCGGACTTTGGTAACAATGAGCAGTTCTTC.

V gene TRBV5-1 combines with J gene TRBJ1-1; D unresolved. The CDR3 length is 13 residues. V was shortened by 2 bases and J by 1 base, with 6 bases between the two germline ends. Germline CDR1 reads SGHRS; CDR2 reads YFSETQ. The CDR3 DNA follows: TGCGCCAGCAGCTTTGCAGAGAACACTGAAGCTTTCTTT. This sequence encodes CASSFAENTEAFF.

V usage is TRBV29-1 and J usage is TRBJ2-7; 10 positions match TRBD2. The junction had 7 bases not matched to a gene; V was cut back by 7 bases and J by 1 base. Per germline, CDR1 SQVTM and CDR2 ANQGSEA. CDR3 length: 14 residues. The CDR3 loop is CSARAGGGSYEQYF. CDR3 DNA sequence: TGCAGCGCCCGAGCGGGAGGGGGGTCCTACGAGCAGTACTTC.

The CDR3 DNA reads TGTGCCAGCAGCGAGACACAGAACACTGAAGCTTTCTTT. Its translation: CASSETQNTEAFF. This chain links TRBV9 with TRBJ1-1; D is unresolved. The V end lost 3 bases, the J end lost 1 base, and 7 bases lay between the germline ends. The germline gives CDR1 SGDLS, CDR2 YYNGEE. The CDR3 consists of 13 residues. Full variable domain (outside the CDR3, taken from reference TRBV9 and TRBJ1-1): DSGVTQTPKHLITATGQRVTLRCSPRSGDLSVYWYQQSLDQGLQFLIQYYNGEERAKGNILERFSAQQFPDLHSELNLSSLELGDSALYFCASSETQNTEAFFGQGTRLTVV.

The rearrangement joins TRBV12-3 or TRBV12-4 to TRBJ1-5; no reliable D call. V shed 3 bases and J shed 0 bases, with 3 bases lying between them. The CDR3 runs to 13 residues. The CDR3 coding sequence is TGTGCCAGCAGTTTCCGTAGCAATCAGCCCCAGCATTTT. Its translation: CASSFRSNQPQHF.

This clone was observed a few times. The V call is TRBV27, the J call TRBJ2-5, with TRBD1 matching 7 bases. The J segment lost 5 bases and the V segment lost 9 bases, leaving 12 bases of the junction unmatched. The CDR3 is 14 residues long. Germline V lookup: CDR1 MNHEY, CDR2 SMNVEV (reference sequence). The CDR3 protein is CASGPGGMGETQYF. CDR3 bases: TGTGCCAGTGGGCCAGGGGGAATGGGGGAGACCCAGTACTTC.

This clone was observed a handful of times. This chain uses TRBV6-2 or TRBV6-3 with TRBJ2-3; the match to TRBD2 covers 12 bases. This CDR3 region has 15 residues. V dropped 5 bases and J dropped 6; count of bases not matched to a gene: 6. Germline lookup yields CDR1 MNHEY and CDR2 SVGEGT. The CDR3 spells CASSLAGGPSDTQYF. CDR3 in DNA: TGTGCCAGCAGTCTAGCGGGAGGGCCCTCCGATACGCAGTATTTT.

The chain joins TRBV7-2 to TRBJ1-6, with 7 bases fitting TRBD1. CDR3 length: 15 residues. The trim removed 0 bases at V and 7 bases at J, leaving 3 bases unmatched. Per the germline V gene, CDR1 is SGHTA and CDR2 is FQGNSA. In nucleotides, the CDR3 is TGTGCCAGCAGCTTAGCCCCGACAGGGAATTCACCCCTCCACTTT. This encodes CASSLAPTGNSPLHF.

The chain recombines TRBV19 with TRBJ2-6; D is unclear. CDR3 length: 16 residues. CDR1 is LNHDA and CDR2 is SQIVND in the germline V gene (reference sequence). Trimming removed 6 bases at V and 4 bases at J, with 16 bases between. The chain's CDR3 is CASSLLFVTGANVLTF. CDR3 in DNA: TGTGCCAGTAGCCTCCTGTTCGTGACAGGGGCCAACGTCCTGACTTTC.

The CDR3 nucleotides are TGTGCCAGCAGCTTATCCCTAGGGGGGGGGAATGAGCAGTTCTTC. Its protein product is CASSLSLGGGNEQFF. The chain couples TRBV11-3 to TRBJ2-1; D is possibly TRBD2 (7 bases). CDR3 size: 15 residues. Germline CDR1 SGHNT, CDR2 YENEEA. V lost 2 bases to trimming and J lost 7 bases, with 15 bases between them. Full variable domain (missing parts from reference TRBV11-3 and TRBJ2-1): EAGVVQSPRYKIIEKKQPVAFWCNPISGHNTLYWYLQNLGQGPELLIRYENEEAVDDSQLPKDRFSAERLKGVDSTLKIQPAELGDSAVYLCASSLSLGGGNEQFFGPGTRLTVL.

The chain combines TRBV2 with TRBJ2-3, with D perhaps TRBD2 (6 bases). Germline V CDR1 and CDR2: SNHLY, FYNNEI. This CDR3 is 15 amino acids long. The V and J ends lost 1 base and 10 bases respectively, with 18 bases between them. CDR3 nucleotide sequence: TGTGCCAGCAGTGAAGATTCTGGAGGGCGGAGCGCGCAGTATTTT. Amino acids: CASSEDSGGRSAQYF.

The chain couples TRBV6-6 to TRBJ1-5; TRBD1 agrees at 7 bases. V lost 6 bases, J lost 7 bases, and 6 bases stayed unmatched. This CDR3 comprises 13 residues. In germline, CDR1 is MNHNY, CDR2 SVGAGI (reference sequence). The CDR3 DNA sequence: TGTGCCAGCAGCCCAGACAGGGAGCAGCCCCAGCATTTT. This gives the protein CASSPDREQPQHF.